This TCR beta chain originates from a study of early T cells in non-severe SARS-CoV-2 infection. Study as a whole: Unsorted whole blood bulk RNA was sequenced, with unpaired chains. Study-wide findings and caveats: Private and CD4 specificities were missed by VDJdb matching, which favored anti-spike CD8 responses.

Researchers tagged individual cDNA molecules with unique molecular identifiers. TCRdb re-derived calls from the 5' RACE reads in MiXCR, one entry per CDR3 protein. This table has fewer than 35,000 distinct CDR3 sequences, over 6.5% appearing once. The sample holds many counts of this clonotype. Its specificity is unknown. The TCR sequence derives from an adult who was a healthcare worker with PCR-confirmed SARS-CoV-2 infection or an uninfected control (not recorded which). What was sequenced was whole blood.

The CDR3 DNA is TGTGCCAGCAGCCCTCCCATAGGGCTGAACACCGGGGAGCTGTTTTTT. Translated, it gives CASSPPIGLNTGELFF. The chain recombines TRBV7-9 with TRBJ2-2; D is ambiguous. V lost 5 bases and J lost 1, with 14 bases in between. The CDR3 extends over 16 amino acids. Germline V CDR1 and CDR2: SEHNR, FQNEAQ (reference sequence).